The clone carrying this T cell receptor beta chain was counted between two and nine times. As yet, its antigen is unknown. CDR1 and CDR2 from the germline V gene are LGHNT and FRNRAP. With 0 bases clipped from V and 5 bases from J, the junction kept 3 bases outside the gene matches. The CDR3 is 15 amino acids. The method was immunoSEQ multiplex PCR; TCRdb's version includes in-frame clones alone and lacks a portion of them. Among about 79,000 clones listed, over 85% were seen once. The source of the sample is a study of cytomegalovirus exposure and HLA in healthy donors. Study results and limitations: The investigators catalogued 164 TCR beta chains as cytomegalovirus-associated.

This clonotype was sampled from a woman aged 25 to 39 in good health and CMV-seronegative. What was sequenced was PBMCs. The V and J genes are TRBV12-5 and TRBJ2-2, with 7 bases lining up with TRBD2. The CDR3 is CASGLVLGGTGELFF. DNA of the CDR3: TGTGCTAGTGGTTTGGTACTCGGGGGGACCGGGGAGCTGTTTTTT.